This TCR beta chain was recorded in a study of blood T cells in healthy people across ages. Primers used in a second PCR of about 6 to 11 cycles were a sample-barcoded 5' primer and a J-beta primer mix. MiXCR, run by TCRdb on the 5' RACE reads, gives a single entry per CDR3 protein. Counted here are approximately 730,000 distinct CDR3 sequences, about 53% occurring once; the ten biggest clones make up under 50%. Material: blood. This TCR derives from a man aged 80 or over in good health.

CDR3 residues: CASSIRTSSYNEQFF. In DNA form, the CDR3 reads TGCGCCAGCAGCATACGGACAAGTTCCTACAATGAGCAGTTCTTC. The chain combines TRBV5-1 with TRBJ2-1, with D possibly TRBD1 on 5 matching bases. The V gene lost 4 bases and the J gene lost 1 base, with 12 bases spanning the gap. This CDR3 comprises 15 residues. Germline CDR1 and CDR2: SGHRS and YFSETQ. Supplemented by reference TRBV5-1 and TRBJ2-1, the full variable domain reads KAGVTQTPRYLIKTRGQQVTLSCSPISGHRSVSWYQQTPGQGLQFLFEYFSETQRNKGNFPGRFSGRQFSNSRSEMNVSTLELGDSALYLCASSIRTSSYNEQFFGPGTRLTVL.